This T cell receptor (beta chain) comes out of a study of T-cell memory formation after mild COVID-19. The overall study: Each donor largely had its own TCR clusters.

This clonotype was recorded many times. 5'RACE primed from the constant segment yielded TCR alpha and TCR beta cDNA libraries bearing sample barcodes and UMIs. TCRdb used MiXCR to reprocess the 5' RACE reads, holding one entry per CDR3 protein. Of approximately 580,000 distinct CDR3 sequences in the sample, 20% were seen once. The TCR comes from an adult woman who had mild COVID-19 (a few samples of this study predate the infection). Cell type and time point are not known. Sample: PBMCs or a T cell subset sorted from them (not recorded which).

CDR3 nucleotide sequence: TGTGCCAGCAGCTCGGGACTAGCGGGAGTTCGAAGGACTGGGGAAAATGAGCAGTTCTTC. Its protein product is CASSSGLAGVRRTGENEQFF. This chain links TRBV11-2 with TRBJ2-1, with TRBD2 identical over 14 bases. CDR3 length: 20 residues. CDR1 is SGHAT, CDR2 FQNNGV, per germline. Trimming removed 4 bases from V and 7 bases from J; junction bases left unmatched: 18. Complete variable domain (other parts from reference TRBV11-2 and TRBJ2-1): EAGVAQSPRYKIIEKRQSVAFWCNPISGHATLYWYQQILGQGPKLLIQFQNNGVVDDSQLPKDRFSAERLKGVDSTLKIQPAKLEDSAVYLCASSSGLAGVRRTGENEQFFGPGTRLTVL.